The next 4 T cell receptor beta chains were all read from a single sample in a study of T cell repertoires in cytomegalovirus infection. These receptors' antigens are unknown. TCRdb ran MiXCR on the reads and lists one entry per CDR3 protein. The table has fewer than 950,000 distinct CDR3 sequences, 30% to 35% seen once. This sample comprised cultured CD8+ T cells from PBMCs, obtained from culture after CMV antigen stimulation. The receptors were sampled from a human donor in good health (CMV status not recorded). Some clones in this sample may be carry-over from other donors' samples.

CDR3 DNA: TGCGCCAGCAGCCAAGAGCCCGGGTTACTCTCACCCCTCCACTTT. Protein: CASSQEPGLLSPLHF. The chain links TRBV4-1 to TRBJ1-6, with D hard to call. The CDR3 is 15 amino acids. Deletions cut 0 bases from V and 10 bases from J, with 13 bases between. CDR1 and CDR2 from the germline V gene are MGHRA and YSYEKL.

The CDR3 coding sequence is TGTGCCAGCGGGTTTCTTGACGAGCAGTACTTC. It specifies CASGFLDEQYF. This chain connects TRBV27 to TRBJ2-7; D is uncertain. V was cut by 8 bases and J by 5 bases, with 10 bases left in between. Germline V gene lookup returns CDR1 MNHEY and CDR2 SMNVEV (reference sequence). The CDR3 is 11 amino acids.

This clonotype was recorded only once. The J gene is TRBJ1-5, the V gene TRBV15, with 7 nucleotides matching TRBD1. V gave up 5 bases and J gave up 6 bases; unmatched junction bases: 10. Germline V gives CDR1 LNHNV, CDR2 YYDKDF (reference sequence). This CDR3 contains 15 residues. The DNA for the CDR3 is TGTGCCACCAGCCCCGGTCAGGGGGGCGGTCAGCCCCAGCATTTT. It specifies CATSPGQGGGQPQHF.

This chain links TRBV12-3 or TRBV12-4 with TRBJ2-2; 10 nucleotides match TRBD2. The V and J ends lost 6 bases and 6 bases, in that order; junction bases with no gene match: 7. The CDR3 is made up of 15 amino acids. CDR3 loop: CASSGLAVSPGELFF. The CDR3 DNA follows: TGTGCCAGCAGCGGACTAGCGGTTTCCCCCGGGGAGCTGTTTTTT.